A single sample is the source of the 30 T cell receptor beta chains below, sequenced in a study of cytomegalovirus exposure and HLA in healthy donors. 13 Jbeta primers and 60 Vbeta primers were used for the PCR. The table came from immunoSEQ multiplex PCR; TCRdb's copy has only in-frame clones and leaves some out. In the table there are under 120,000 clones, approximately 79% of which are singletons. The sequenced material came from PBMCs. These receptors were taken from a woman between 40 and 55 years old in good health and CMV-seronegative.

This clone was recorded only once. CDR3 sequence: CASSIRQTSGGDEQFF. The CDR3 DNA is TGTGCCAGTAGTATCCGACAGACTAGCGGGGGGGATGAGCAGTTCTTC. The V gene is TRBV19, the J gene TRBJ2-1; 14 nucleotides agree with TRBD2. V lost 3 bases to trimming and J lost 8 bases; unmatched junction nucleotides: 6. The CDR3 has 16 residues. Germline loops: CDR1 LNHDA, CDR2 SQIVND (reference sequence). Full variable domain (outside the CDR3, taken from reference TRBV19 and TRBJ2-1): DGGITQSPKYLFRKEGQNVTLSCEQNLNHDAMYWYRQDPGQGLRLIYYSQIVNDFQKGDIAEGYSVSREKKESFPLTVTSAQKNPTAFYLCASSIRQTSGGDEQFFGPGTRLTVL.

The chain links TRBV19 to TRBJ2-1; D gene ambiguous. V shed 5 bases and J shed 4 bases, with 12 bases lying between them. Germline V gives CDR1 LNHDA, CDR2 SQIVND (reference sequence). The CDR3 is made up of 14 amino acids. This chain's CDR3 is CASSDEDPYNEQFF. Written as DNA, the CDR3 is TGTGCCAGTAGTGATGAGGATCCTTACAATGAGCAGTTCTTC.

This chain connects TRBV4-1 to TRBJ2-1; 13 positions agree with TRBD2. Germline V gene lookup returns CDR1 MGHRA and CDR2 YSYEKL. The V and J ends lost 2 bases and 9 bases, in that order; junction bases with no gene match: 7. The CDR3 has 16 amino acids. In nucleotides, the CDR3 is TGCGCCAGCAGCCAACCTCCGGGACTAGCGGGATTTGAGCAGTTCTTC. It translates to CASSQPPGLAGFEQFF.

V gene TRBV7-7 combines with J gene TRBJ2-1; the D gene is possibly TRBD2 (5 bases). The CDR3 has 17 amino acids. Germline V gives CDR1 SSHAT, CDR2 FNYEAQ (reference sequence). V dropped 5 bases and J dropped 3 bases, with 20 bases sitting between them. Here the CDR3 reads CASSPGPMGEDYNEQFF. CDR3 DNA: TGTGCCAGCAGCCCGGGCCCCATGGGAGAAGACTACAATGAGCAGTTCTTC.

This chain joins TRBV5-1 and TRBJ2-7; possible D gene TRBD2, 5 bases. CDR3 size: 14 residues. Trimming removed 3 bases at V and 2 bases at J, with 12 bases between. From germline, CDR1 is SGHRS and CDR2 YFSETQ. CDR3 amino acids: CASSYEGVTYEQYF. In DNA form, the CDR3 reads TGCGCCAGCAGCTACGAGGGAGTTACCTACGAGCAGTACTTC.

CDR3 amino acids: CASSLGRLYGYTF. CDR3 in DNA: TGCGCCAGCAGCTTGGGCAGGCTATATGGCTACACCTTC. The chain links TRBV5-1 to TRBJ1-2; D is ambiguous. The germline gives CDR1 SGHRS, CDR2 YFSETQ. V lost 0 bases to trimming and J lost 5 bases, with 8 bases between them. The CDR3 is 13 amino acids. The full variable domain, in which reference TRBV5-1 and TRBJ1-2 provide the parts outside the CDR3, is KAGVTQTPRYLIKTRGQQVTLSCSPISGHRSVSWYQQTPGQGLQFLFEYFSETQRNKGNFPGRFSGRQFSNSRSEMNVSTLELGDSALYLCASSLGRLYGYTFGSGTRLTVV.

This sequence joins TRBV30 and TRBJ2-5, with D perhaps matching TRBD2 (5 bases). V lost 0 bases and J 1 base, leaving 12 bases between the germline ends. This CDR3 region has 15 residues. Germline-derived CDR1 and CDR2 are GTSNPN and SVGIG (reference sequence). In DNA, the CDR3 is TGTGCCTGGAGTGTACTAGGAGGCCCCCAAGAGACCCAGTACTTC. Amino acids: CAWSVLGGPQETQYF. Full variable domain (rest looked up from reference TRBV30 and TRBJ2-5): SQTIHQWPATLVQPVGSPLSLECTVEGTSNPNLYWYRQAAGRGLQLLFYSVGIGQISSEVPQNLSASRPQDRQFILSSKKLLLSDSGFYLCAWSVLGGPQETQYFGPGTRLLVL.

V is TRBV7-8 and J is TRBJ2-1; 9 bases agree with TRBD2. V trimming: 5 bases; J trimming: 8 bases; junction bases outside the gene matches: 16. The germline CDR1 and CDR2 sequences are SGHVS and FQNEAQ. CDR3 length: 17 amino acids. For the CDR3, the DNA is TGTGCCAGCAGCCAACCGCGGGCTAGCGGGGTTGGTTATGAGCAGTTCTTC. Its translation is CASSQPRASGVGYEQFF.

CDR3 sequence: CASSTSGTVYEQYF. The CDR3 coding sequence is TGTGCCAGTAGTACTAGCGGGACGGTGTACGAGCAGTACTTC. The chain uses TRBV19 and TRBJ2-7, with 9 bases aligning to TRBD2. The trim removed 4 bases at V and 4 bases at J, leaving 5 bases unmatched. This CDR3 spans 14 amino acids. Germline V gene lookup returns CDR1 LNHDA and CDR2 SQIVND (reference sequence).

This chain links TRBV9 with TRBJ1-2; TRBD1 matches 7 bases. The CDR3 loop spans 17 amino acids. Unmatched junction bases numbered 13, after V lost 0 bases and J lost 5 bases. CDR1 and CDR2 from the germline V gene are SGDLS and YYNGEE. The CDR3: CASSVEGARGKTYGYTF. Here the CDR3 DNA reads TGTGCCAGCAGCGTAGAGGGGGCCCGGGGAAAGACTTATGGCTACACCTTC.

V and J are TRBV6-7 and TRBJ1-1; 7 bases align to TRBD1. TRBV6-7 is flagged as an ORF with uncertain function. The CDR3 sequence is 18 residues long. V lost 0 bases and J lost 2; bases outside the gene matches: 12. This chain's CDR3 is CASSYSPGDRGGNTEAFF. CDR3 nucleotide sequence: TGTGCCAGCAGTTACTCGCCGGGGGACAGAGGAGGAAACACTGAAGCTTTCTTT.

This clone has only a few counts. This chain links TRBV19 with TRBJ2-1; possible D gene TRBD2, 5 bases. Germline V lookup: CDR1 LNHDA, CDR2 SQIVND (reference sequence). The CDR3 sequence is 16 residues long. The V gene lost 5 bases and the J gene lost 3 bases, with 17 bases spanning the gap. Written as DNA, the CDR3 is TGTGCCAGTAGTGGGGTCGATAGCGACATCTACAATGAGCAGTTCTTC. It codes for CASSGVDSDIYNEQFF. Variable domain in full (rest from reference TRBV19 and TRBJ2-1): DGGITQSPKYLFRKEGQNVTLSCEQNLNHDAMYWYRQDPGQGLRLIYYSQIVNDFQKGDIAEGYSVSREKKESFPLTVTSAQKNPTAFYLCASSGVDSDIYNEQFFGPGTRLTVL.

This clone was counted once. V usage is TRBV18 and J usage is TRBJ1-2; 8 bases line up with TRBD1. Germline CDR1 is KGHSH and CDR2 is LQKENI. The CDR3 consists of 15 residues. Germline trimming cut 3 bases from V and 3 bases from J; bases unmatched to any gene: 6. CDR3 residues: CASSPGQGPHYGYTF. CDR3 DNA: TGTGCCAGCTCACCTGGACAGGGCCCTCACTATGGCTACACCTTC.

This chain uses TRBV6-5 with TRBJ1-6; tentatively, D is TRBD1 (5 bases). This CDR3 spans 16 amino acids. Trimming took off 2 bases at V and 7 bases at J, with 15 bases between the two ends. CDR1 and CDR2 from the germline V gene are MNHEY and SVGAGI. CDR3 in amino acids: CASSYTPGSRNSPLHF. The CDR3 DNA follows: TGTGCCAGCAGTTACACCCCAGGGTCTCGGAATTCACCCCTCCACTTT.

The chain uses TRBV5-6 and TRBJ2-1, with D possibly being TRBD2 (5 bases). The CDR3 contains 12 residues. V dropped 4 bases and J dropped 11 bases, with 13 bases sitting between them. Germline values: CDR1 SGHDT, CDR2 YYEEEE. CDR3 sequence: CASSGSGNKQFF. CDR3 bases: TGTGCCAGCAGCGGGAGCGGAAACAAGCAGTTCTTC.

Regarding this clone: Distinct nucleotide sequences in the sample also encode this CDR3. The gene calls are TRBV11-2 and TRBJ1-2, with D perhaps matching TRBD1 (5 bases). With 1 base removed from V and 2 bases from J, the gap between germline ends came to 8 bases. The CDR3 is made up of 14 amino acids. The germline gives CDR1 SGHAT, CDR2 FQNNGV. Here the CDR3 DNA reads TGTGCCAGCAGCTTAGTGGCAGGGAACTATGGCTACACCTTC. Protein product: CASSLVAGNYGYTF. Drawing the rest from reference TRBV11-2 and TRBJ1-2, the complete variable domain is EAGVAQSPRYKIIEKRQSVAFWCNPISGHATLYWYQQILGQGPKLLIQFQNNGVVDDSQLPKDRFSAERLKGVDSTLKIQPAKLEDSAVYLCASSLVAGNYGYTFGSGTRLTVV.

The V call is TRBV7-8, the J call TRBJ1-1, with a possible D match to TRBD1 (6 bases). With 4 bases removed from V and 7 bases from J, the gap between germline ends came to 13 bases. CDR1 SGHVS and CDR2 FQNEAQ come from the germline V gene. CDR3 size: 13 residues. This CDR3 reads CASSSTGILEAFF. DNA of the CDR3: TGTGCCAGCAGCTCCACAGGGATACTTGAAGCTTTCTTT. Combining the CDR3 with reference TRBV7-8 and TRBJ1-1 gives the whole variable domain GAGVSQSPRYKVAKRGQDVALRCDPISGHVSLFWYQQALGQGPEFLTYFQNEAQLDKSGLPSDRFFAERPEGSVSTLKIQRTQQEDSAVYLCASSSTGILEAFFGQGTRLTVV.

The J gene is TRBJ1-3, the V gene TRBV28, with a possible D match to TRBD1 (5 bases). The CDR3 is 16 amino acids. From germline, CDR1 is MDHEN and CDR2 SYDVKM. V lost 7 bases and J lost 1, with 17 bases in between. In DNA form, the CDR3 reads TGTGCCAGCACTATTAGGACAAGCTATTCTGGAAACACCATATATTTT. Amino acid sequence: CASTIRTSYSGNTIYF.

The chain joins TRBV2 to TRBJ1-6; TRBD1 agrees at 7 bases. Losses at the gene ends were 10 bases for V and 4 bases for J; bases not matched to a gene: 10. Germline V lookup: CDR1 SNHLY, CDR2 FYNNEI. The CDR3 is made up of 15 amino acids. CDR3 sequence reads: CATRGTFSYNSPLHF. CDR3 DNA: TGTGCCACCAGGGGGACTTTCAGTTATAATTCACCCCTCCACTTT.

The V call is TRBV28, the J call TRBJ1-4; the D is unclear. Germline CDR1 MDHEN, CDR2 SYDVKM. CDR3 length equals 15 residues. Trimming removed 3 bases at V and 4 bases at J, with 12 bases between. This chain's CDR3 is CASSFSGSGNEKLFF. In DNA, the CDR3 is TGTGCCAGCAGTTTTTCTGGGTCGGGTAATGAAAAACTGTTTTTT.

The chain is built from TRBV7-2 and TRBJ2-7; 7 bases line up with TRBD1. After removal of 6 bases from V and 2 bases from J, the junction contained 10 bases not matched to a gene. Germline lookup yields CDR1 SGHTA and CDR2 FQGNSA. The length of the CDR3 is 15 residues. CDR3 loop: CASRLQSRGPYEQYF. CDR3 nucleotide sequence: TGTGCCAGCAGACTTCAATCTAGGGGGCCCTACGAGCAGTACTTC.

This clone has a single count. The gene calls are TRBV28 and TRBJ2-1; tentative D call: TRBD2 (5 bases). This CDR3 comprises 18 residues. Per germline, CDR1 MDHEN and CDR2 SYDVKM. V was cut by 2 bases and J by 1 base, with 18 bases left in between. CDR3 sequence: CASSLGTRRRRSYNEQFF. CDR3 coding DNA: TGTGCCAGCAGTTTAGGCACTAGGCGGAGGAGGTCCTACAATGAGCAGTTCTTC.

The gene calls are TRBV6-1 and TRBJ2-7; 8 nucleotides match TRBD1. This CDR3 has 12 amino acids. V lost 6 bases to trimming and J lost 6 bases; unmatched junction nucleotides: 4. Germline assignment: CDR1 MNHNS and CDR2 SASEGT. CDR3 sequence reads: CASSDRGGEQYF. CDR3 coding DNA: TGTGCCAGCAGCGACAGGGGTGGCGAGCAGTACTTC.

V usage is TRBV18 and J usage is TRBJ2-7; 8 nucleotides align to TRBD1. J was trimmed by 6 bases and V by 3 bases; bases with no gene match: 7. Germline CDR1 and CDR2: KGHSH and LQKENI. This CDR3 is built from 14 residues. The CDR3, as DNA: TGTGCCAGCTCACCCCAGGGGGCAAACAGCGAGCAGTACTTC. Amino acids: CASSPQGANSEQYF.

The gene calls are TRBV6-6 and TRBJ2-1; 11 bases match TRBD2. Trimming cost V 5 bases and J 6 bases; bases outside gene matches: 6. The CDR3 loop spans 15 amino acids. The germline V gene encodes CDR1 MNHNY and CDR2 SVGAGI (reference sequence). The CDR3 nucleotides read TGTGCCAGCAGTGTGATAGCGGGAGGGGTCAATGAGCAGTTCTTC. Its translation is CASSVIAGGVNEQFF.

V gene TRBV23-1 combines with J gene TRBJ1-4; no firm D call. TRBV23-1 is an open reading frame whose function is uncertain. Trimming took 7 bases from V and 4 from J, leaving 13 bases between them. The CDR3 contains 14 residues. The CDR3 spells CASNPGRDNEKLFF. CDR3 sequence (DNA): TGCGCCAGCAATCCTGGACGGGATAATGAAAAACTGTTTTTT.

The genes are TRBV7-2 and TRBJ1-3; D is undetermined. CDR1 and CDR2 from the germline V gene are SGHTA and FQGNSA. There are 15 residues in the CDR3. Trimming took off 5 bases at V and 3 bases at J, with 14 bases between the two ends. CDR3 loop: CASSPQVTSGNTIYF. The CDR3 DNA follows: TGTGCCAGCAGCCCCCAGGTCACAAGTGGAAACACCATATATTTT.

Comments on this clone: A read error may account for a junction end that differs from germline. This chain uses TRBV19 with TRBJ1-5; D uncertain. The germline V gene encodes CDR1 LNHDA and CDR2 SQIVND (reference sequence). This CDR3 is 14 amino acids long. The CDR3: CASRIGYSNQPQHF. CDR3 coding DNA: TGTGCCAGTAGGATAGGTTATAGCAATCAGCCCCAGCATTTT. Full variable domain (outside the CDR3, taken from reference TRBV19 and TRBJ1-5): DGGITQSPKYLFRKEGQNVTLSCEQNLNHDAMYWYRQDPGQGLRLIYYSQIVNDFQKGDIAEGYSVSREKKESFPLTVTSAQKNPTAFYLCASRIGYSNQPQHFGDGTRLSIL.

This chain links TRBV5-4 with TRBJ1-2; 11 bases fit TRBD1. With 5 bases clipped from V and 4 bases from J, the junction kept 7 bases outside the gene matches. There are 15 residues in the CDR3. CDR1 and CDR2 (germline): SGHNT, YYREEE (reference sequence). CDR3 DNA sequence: TGTGCCAGCAGATACTCCGGGACAGGGGGCTATGGCTACACCTTC. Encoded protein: CASRYSGTGGYGYTF.

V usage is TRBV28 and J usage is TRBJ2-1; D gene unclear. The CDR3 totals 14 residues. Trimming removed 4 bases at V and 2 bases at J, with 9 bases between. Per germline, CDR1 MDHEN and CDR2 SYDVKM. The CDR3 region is CASSSRGTYNEQFF. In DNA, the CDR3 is TGTGCCAGCAGTTCCCGCGGCACCTACAATGAGCAGTTCTTC.